The T cell receptor beta chain described here comes from a study of OX40 agonist ivuxolimab in advanced cancers. At the level of the study: Under the entry rules, prior anti-PD-1, anti-PD-L1 or anti-CTLA-4 therapy was allowed, and around 40% had some. Two patients with cutaneous melanoma and one with hepatocellular carcinoma, three in total, showed partial responses. Whole-study findings and limits: At doses 0.1 to 3.0 mg/kg, CD4+ and CD8+ clones expanded. Near-lowest levels of clonal expansion characterized partial responders at 0.1-3.0 mg/kg.

V was clipped by 5 bases and J by 2 bases, with 13 bases between them. Germline V lookup: CDR1 LNHNV, CDR2 YYDKDF (reference sequence). The CDR3 is made up of 14 amino acids. Sequencing used immunoSEQ multiplex PCR; TCRdb keeps in-frame clones, though not all of them. The sample holds tens of thousands of clones, 85% seen once. Note on this clone: What it recognizes is unknown.

The receptor's source is an adult with an advanced solid tumor such as melanoma, head and neck, liver or kidney cancer. The chain joins TRBV15 to TRBJ2-7; D unclear. The specimen was CD4+ or CD8+ T cells sorted from blood, collected in a trial of the OX40 agonist ivuxolimab. The chain's CDR3 is CATSGAGQAYEQYF. CDR3 in DNA: TGTGCCACCAGCGGTGCCGGCCAGGCCTACGAGCAGTACTTC.